Listed below are T cell receptor beta chains from one sample, sequenced in a study of blood T cell repertoires in COVID-19. Profiling relied on immunoSEQ multiplex PCR, and the TCRdb table lists in-frame clones only, not all of them. The sample consists of over 40,000 clones, around 85% of them appearing once. Sequencing was performed on peripheral blood. Every receptor here comes from an older woman with acute or convalescent COVID-19. CDR3s leave out the opening cysteine and the closing phenylalanine or tryptophan.

v_call: TRBV19
j_call: TRBJ2-2
cdr3_aa: ASSRGRNTGELF

v_call: TRBV4-1
j_call: TRBJ2-7
cdr3_aa: ASSQDVLAGNVYEQY

v_call: TRBV27
j_call: TRBJ2-7
cdr3_aa: ASRIQGETYEQY

v_call: TRBV4-1
j_call: TRBJ2-1
cdr3_aa: ASSRGLGLYNEQF

v_call: TRBV2
j_call: TRBJ1-4
cdr3_aa: ASSWTVTTNEKLF

v_call: TRBV28
j_call: TRBJ1-4
cdr3_aa: ASSFLPGALREKLF

v_call: TRBV15
j_call: TRBJ1-1
cdr3_aa: ATSRARTGVTEAF

v_call: TRBV28
j_call: TRBJ1-2
cdr3_aa: ASEGGNYGYT

v_call: TRBV5-1
j_call: TRBJ2-5
cdr3_aa: ASSQELVYQETQY

v_call: TRBV24-1
j_call: TRBJ2-1
cdr3_aa: ATSDPGLAGAEQF

v_call: TRBV14
j_call: TRBJ2-5
cdr3_aa: ASSQGGRKKREYGETQY

v_call: TRBV28
j_call: TRBJ1-1
cdr3_aa: ASSYPRGVNTEAF

v_call: TRBV19
j_call: TRBJ1-5
cdr3_aa: ASRPDRASGPQH

v_call: TRBV11-2
j_call: TRBJ1-5
cdr3_aa: ASSLESNQPQH

v_call: TRBV2
j_call: TRBJ1-2
cdr3_aa: ASGGGNYGYT

v_call: TRBV3-1/TRBV3-2
j_call: TRBJ2-5
cdr3_aa: ASSLRTSGRETQY

v_call: TRBV3-1/TRBV3-2
j_call: TRBJ2-2
cdr3_aa: ASSLLGTGRTGELF

v_call: TRBV27
j_call: TRBJ1-3
cdr3_aa: ASSKRQGDSGNTIY

v_call: TRBV7-6
j_call: TRBJ2-1
cdr3_aa: ASSLDVAANNEQF

v_call: TRBV18
j_call: TRBJ1-1
cdr3_aa: ASSGQENTEAF

v_call: TRBV12-3/TRBV12-4
j_call: TRBJ1-5
cdr3_aa: ASSLLRDAPQH

v_call: TRBV7-9
j_call: TRBJ2-5
cdr3_aa: ASSLWTGGQETQY

v_call: TRBV9
j_call: TRBJ2-3
cdr3_aa: ASSSTPLADTQY

v_call: TRBV5-8
j_call: TRBJ2-4
cdr3_aa: ASSRSGTNHIQY

v_call: TRBV5-1
j_call: TRBJ2-7
cdr3_aa: ASSSSMGTGGVEQY

v_call: TRBV3-1/TRBV3-2
j_call: TRBJ2-7
cdr3_aa: ASSQLNSEQY

v_call: TRBV3-1/TRBV3-2
j_call: TRBJ1-2
cdr3_aa: ASSQKGALRGYT

v_call: TRBV19
j_call: TRBJ1-4
cdr3_aa: ASSPSHRGYNEKLF

v_call: TRBV20-1
j_call: TRBJ2-2
cdr3_aa: SASQTSGNTGELF

v_call: TRBV9
j_call: TRBJ1-2
cdr3_aa: ASSVMPGGNYGYT

v_call: TRBV28
j_call: TRBJ1-1
cdr3_aa: ASSFGGPHTEAF

v_call: TRBV2
j_call: TRBJ2-2
cdr3_aa: ASSLTTTGELF

v_call: TRBV7-9
j_call: TRBJ1-1
cdr3_aa: ASSLGIARNTEAF

v_call: TRBV5-5
j_call: TRBJ1-3
cdr3_aa: ASSWTGHTDTIY

v_call: TRBV6-5
j_call: TRBJ1-3
cdr3_aa: ASRQGGGNTIY

v_call: TRBV18
j_call: TRBJ2-7
cdr3_aa: ASSRGTGPYEQY

v_call: TRBV7-2
j_call: TRBJ2-1
cdr3_aa: ASSLQAAGGYNEQF

v_call: TRBV12-3/TRBV12-4
j_call: TRBJ2-5
cdr3_aa: ASSLAHGETQY

v_call: TRBV6-5
j_call: TRBJ1-2
cdr3_aa: ASSDRGPHYGYT

v_call: TRBV27
j_call: TRBJ2-3
cdr3_aa: ASSLRSGREIDTQY

v_call: TRBV11-1
j_call: TRBJ2-5
cdr3_aa: ASSSHPLAEMETQY

v_call: TRBV6-1
j_call: TRBJ2-7
cdr3_aa: ASSEVPRGEQY

v_call: TRBV13
j_call: TRBJ2-3
cdr3_aa: ASSNGQAVSTDTQY

v_call: TRBV4-1
j_call: TRBJ2-7
cdr3_aa: ASSQDSLAGRYEQY

v_call: TRBV5-1
j_call: TRBJ2-5
cdr3_aa: ASSFQLAGTSQETQY

v_call: TRBV3-1/TRBV3-2
j_call: TRBJ2-3
cdr3_aa: ASSLRTGEKMDTQY

v_call: TRBV28
j_call: TRBJ1-2
cdr3_aa: ASSQGSHGYT

v_call: TRBV7-9
j_call: TRBJ1-2
cdr3_aa: ASSLDSGQGGNNYGYT

v_call: TRBV6-5
j_call: TRBJ1-5
cdr3_aa: ASSYSLENQPQH

v_call: TRBV7-2
j_call: TRBJ2-1
cdr3_aa: ASSRTRLRNEQF

v_call: TRBV10-3
j_call: TRBJ2-7
cdr3_aa: AISQGVASSYEQY

v_call: TRBV15
j_call: TRBJ1-4
cdr3_aa: ATRRDRNNEKLF

v_call: TRBV7-6
j_call: TRBJ1-4
cdr3_aa: ASSLGTGKGEKLF

v_call: TRBV3-1/TRBV3-2
j_call: TRBJ1-2
cdr3_aa: ASSNEGVGGYT

v_call: TRBV2
j_call: TRBJ1-4
cdr3_aa: ASSPHSTNEKLF

v_call: TRBV30
j_call: TRBJ2-7
cdr3_aa: AWSARAGLARYEQY

v_call: TRBV7-9
j_call: TRBJ2-6
cdr3_aa: ASSFTSAGSSGANVLT